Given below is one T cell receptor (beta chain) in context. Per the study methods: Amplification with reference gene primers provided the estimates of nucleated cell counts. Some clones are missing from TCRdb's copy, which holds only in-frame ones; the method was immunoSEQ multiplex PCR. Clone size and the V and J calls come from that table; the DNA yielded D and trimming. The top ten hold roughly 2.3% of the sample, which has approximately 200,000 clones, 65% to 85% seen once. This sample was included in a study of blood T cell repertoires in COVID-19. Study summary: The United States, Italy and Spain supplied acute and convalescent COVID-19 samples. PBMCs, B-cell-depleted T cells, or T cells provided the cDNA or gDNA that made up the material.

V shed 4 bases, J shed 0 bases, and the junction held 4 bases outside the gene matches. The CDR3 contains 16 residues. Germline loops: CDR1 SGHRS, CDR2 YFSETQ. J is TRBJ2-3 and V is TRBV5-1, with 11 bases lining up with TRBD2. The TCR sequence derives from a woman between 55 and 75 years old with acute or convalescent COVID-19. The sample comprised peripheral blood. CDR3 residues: CASSPGLAASTDTQYF. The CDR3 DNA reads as TGCGCCAGCAGCCCGGGACTAGCGGCTAGCACAGATACGCAGTATTTT. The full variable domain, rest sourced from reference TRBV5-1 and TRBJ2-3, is KAGVTQTPRYLIKTRGQQVTLSCSPISGHRSVSWYQQTPGQGLQFLFEYFSETQRNKGNFPGRFSGRQFSNSRSEMNVSTLELGDSALYLCASSPGLAASTDTQYFGPGTRLTVL.